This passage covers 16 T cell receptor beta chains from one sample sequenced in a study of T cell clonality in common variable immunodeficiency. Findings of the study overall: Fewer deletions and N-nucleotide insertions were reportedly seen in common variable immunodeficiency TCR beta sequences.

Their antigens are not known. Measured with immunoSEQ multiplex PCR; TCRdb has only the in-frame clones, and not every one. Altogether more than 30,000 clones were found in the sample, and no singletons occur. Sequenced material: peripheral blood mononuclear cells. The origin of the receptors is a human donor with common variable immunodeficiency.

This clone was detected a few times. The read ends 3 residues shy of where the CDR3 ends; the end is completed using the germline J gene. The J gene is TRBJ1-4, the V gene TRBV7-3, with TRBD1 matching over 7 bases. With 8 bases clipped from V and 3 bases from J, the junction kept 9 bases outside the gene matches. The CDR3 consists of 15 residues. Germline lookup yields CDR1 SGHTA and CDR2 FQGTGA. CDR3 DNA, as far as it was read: TGTGCCAGCGGACGAGGGGGCTCAGCTAATGAAAAA. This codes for CASGRGGSANEK. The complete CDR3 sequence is CASGRGGSANEKLFF.

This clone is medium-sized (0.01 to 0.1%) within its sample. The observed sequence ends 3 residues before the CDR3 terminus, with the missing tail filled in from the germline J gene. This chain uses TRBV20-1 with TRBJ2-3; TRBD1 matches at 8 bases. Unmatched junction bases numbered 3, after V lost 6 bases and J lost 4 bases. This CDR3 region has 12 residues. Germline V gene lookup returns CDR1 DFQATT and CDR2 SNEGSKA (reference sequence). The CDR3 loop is CSAATGADTQYF. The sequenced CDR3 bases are TGCAGTGCGGCGACAGGGGCAGATACG.

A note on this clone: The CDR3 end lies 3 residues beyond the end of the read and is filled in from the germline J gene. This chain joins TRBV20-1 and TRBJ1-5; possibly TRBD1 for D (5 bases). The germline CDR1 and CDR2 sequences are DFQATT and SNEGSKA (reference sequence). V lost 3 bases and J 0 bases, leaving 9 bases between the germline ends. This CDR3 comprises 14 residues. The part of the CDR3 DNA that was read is TGCAGTGCTAGTAGGGGAGGTAGCAATCAGCCC. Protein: CSASRGGSNQP. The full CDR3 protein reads CSASRGGSNQPQHF.

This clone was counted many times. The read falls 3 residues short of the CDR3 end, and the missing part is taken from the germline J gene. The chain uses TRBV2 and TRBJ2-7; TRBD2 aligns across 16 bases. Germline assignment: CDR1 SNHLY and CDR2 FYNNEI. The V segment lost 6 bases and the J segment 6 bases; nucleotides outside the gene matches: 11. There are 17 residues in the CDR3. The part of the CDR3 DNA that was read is TGTGCCAGCAGGAAGGGGGGACTAGCGGGAGGGCCTGTCGAG. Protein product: CASRKGGLAGGPVE. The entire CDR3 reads CASRKGGLAGGPVEQYF. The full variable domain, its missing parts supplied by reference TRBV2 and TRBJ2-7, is EPEVTQTPSHQVTQMGQEVILRCVPISNHLYFYWYRQILGQKVEFLVSFYNNEISEKSEIFDDQFSVERPDGSNFTLKIRSTKLEDSAMYFCASRKGGLAGGPVEQYFGPGTRLTVT.

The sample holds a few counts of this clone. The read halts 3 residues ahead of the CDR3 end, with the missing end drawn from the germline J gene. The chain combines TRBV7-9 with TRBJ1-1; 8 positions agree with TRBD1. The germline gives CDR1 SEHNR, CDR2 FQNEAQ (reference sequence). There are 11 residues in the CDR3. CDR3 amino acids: CASSQTGAAFF. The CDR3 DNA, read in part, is TGTGCCAGCAGCCAGACAGGGGCC.

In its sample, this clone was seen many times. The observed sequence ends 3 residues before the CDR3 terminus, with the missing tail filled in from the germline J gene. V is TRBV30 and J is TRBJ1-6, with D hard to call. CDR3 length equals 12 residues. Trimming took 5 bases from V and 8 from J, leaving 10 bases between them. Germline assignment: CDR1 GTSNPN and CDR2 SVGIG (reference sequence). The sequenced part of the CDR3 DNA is TGTGCCTGGCGACTCTGGGATTCACCC. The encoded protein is CAWRLWDSP. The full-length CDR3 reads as CAWRLWDSPLHF.

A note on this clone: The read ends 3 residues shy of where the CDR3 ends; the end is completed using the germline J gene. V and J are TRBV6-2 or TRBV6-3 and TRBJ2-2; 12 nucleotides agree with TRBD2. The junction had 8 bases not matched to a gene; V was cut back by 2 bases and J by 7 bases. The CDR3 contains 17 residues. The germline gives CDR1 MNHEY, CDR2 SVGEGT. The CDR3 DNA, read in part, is TGTGCCAGCAGTTACACCCTAGCGGGAGGGCCTAGCGGGGAG. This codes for CASSYTLAGGPSGE. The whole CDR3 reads CASSYTLAGGPSGELFF.

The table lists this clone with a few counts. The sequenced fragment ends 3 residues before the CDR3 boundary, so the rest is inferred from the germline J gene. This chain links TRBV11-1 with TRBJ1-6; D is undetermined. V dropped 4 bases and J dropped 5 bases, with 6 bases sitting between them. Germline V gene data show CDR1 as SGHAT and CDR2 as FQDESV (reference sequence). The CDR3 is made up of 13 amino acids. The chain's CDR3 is CASSSGDNSPLHF. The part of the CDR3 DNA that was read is TGTGCCAGCAGCTCCGGGGATAATTCACCC.

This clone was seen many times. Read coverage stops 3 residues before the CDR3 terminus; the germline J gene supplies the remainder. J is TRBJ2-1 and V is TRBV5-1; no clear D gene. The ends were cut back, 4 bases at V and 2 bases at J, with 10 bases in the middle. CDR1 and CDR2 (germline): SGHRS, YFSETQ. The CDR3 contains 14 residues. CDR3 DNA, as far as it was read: TGCGCCAGCAGCCACGGCACTACCTACAATGAG. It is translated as CASSHGTTYNE. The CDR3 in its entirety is CASSHGTTYNEQFF.

CDR3 bases read: TGTGCCAGCAGCAAGAGGGGACAGAGAAACACC. Translation: CASSKRGQRNT. The whole CDR3 reads CASSKRGQRNTIYF. The gene calls are TRBV7-9 and TRBJ1-3; 7 bases are shared with TRBD1. The read halts 3 residues ahead of the CDR3 end, with the missing end drawn from the germline J gene. CDR1 and CDR2 (germline): SEHNR, FQNEAQ (reference sequence). The CDR3 loop spans 14 amino acids. Trimming removed 5 bases from V and 5 bases from J; junction bases left unmatched: 6.

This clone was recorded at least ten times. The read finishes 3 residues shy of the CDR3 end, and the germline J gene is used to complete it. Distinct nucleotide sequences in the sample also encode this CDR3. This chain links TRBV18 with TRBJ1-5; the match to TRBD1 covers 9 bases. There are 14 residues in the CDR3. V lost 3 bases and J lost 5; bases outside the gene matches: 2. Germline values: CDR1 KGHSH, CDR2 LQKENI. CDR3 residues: CASSPGQGHQPQHF. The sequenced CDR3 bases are TGTGCCAGCTCACCTGGACAGGGGCATCAGCCC.

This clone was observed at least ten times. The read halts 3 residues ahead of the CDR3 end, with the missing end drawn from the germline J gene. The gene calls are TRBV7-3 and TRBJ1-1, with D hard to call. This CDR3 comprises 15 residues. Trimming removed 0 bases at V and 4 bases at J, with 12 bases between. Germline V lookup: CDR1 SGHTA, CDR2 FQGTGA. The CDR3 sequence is CASSLTGGVSTEAFF. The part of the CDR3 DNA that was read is TGTGCCAGCAGCTTAACTGGCGGGGTTAGCACTGAA.

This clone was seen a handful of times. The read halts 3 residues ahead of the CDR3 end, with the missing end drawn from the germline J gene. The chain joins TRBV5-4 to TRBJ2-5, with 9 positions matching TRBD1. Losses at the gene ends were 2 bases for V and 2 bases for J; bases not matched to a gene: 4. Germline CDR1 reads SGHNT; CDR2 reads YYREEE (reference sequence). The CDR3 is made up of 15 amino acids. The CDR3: CASSLRTGVQETQYF. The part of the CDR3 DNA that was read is TGTGCCAGCAGCTTACGGACAGGGGTGCAAGAGACC.

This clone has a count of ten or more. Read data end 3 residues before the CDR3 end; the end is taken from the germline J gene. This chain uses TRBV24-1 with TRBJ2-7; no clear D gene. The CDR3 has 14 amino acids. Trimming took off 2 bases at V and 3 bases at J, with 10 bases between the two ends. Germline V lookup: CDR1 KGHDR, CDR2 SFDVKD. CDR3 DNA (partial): TGTGCCACCAGTGATTATAACAAGATCTACGAG. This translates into CATSDYNKIYE. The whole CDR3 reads CATSDYNKIYEQYF.

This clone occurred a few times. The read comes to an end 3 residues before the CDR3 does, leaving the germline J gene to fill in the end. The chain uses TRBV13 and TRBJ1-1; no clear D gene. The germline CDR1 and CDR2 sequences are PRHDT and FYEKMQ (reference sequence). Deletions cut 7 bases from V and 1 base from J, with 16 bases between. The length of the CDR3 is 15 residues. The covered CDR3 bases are TGTGCCAGCACCCTGCCGGCGCGGCCGAACACTGAA. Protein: CASTLPARPNTE. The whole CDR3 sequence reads CASTLPARPNTEAFF.

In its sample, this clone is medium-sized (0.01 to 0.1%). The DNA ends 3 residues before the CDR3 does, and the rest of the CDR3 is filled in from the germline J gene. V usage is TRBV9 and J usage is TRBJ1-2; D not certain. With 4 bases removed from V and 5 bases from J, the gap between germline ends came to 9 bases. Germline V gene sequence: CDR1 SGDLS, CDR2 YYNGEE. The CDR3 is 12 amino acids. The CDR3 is CASSSQRYGYTF. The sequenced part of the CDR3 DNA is TGTGCCAGCAGCTCCCAGCGGTATGGC.